This T cell receptor beta chain was captured in a study of CD8 T cells in Susac syndrome. Random hexamers were used to reverse transcribe the RNA input (about 0.5 to 1 ug). An immunoSEQ multiplex PCR amplified TCR beta CDR3 over 54 Vbeta and 13 Jbeta. MiXCR, run by TCRdb on the immunoSEQ multiplex PCR reads, gives a single entry per CDR3 protein. The sample yields about 120,000 distinct CDR3 sequences, 90% to 95% seen once. This clonotype originated in a human donor in good health. The sequencing input was CD4+ T cells from PBMCs.

CDR3 protein: CASSRRQGEEQFF. CDR3 DNA: TGTGCCAGCAGCAGACGACAGGGCGAGGAGCAGTTCTTC. The V call is TRBV9, the J call TRBJ2-1, with 7 bases that match TRBD1. The junction had 8 bases not matched to a gene; V was cut back by 4 bases and J by 10 bases. The CDR3 covers 13 residues. The germline gives CDR1 SGDLS, CDR2 YYNGEE.